This TCR beta chain originates from a study of long-term antiretroviral therapy in people with HIV. General observations from the study: Nothing was known about ART adherence, viral resistance or changes in therapy. Among HIV repertoires, CDR3 length ranges were narrower than those of controls. An increase in diversity followed ART, yet levels stayed below transplant donor controls.

There were no participants with HIV treated outside the United States. Run at survey level, the immunoSEQ assay was version v3.0. Sequencing used immunoSEQ multiplex PCR; TCRdb keeps in-frame clones, though not all of them. The data hold 20,000 to 25,000 clones, with around nine tenths observed a single time. A note on this clone: Its target is unknown.

CDR3 size: 23 residues. The germline CDR1 and CDR2 sequences are ENHRY and SYGVKD. After removal of 2 bases from V and 2 bases from J, the junction contained 23 bases not matched to a gene. Sequencing was performed on unsorted PBMCs, taken 0.2 years before starting antiretroviral therapy. The TCR originated in a man in his late teens or twenties with HIV. The rearrangement uses TRBV10-3 and TRBJ2-3, with 12 bases aligning to TRBD2. CDR3: CAISEGGGSYGGLAGSYTDTQYF. CDR3 sequence (DNA): TGTGCCATCAGTGAGGGCGGAGGGTCCTACGGCGGACTAGCGGGGAGTTACACAGATACGCAGTATTTT.